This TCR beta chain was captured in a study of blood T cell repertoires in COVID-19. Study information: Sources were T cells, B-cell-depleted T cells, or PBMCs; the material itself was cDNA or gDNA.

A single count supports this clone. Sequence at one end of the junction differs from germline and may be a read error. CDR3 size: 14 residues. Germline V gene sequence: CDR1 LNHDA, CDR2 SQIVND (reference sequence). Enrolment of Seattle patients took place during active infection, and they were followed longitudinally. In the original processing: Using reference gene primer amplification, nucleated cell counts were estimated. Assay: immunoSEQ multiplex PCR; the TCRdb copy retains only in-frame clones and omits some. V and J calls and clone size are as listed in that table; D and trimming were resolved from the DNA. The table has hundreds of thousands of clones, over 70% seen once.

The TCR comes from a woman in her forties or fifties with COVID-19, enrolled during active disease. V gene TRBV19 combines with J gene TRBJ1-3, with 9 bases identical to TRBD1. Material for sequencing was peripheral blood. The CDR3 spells CASSGQGFGDTIYF. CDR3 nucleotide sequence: TGTGCCAGTAGTGGACAGGGGTTTGGAGACACCATATATTTT.